Listed below are T cell receptor beta chains from one sample, sequenced in a study of shared clonotypes between healthy human individuals. TCRdb keeps only in-frame clones here, not all; method: immunoSEQ multiplex PCR. The sample shows over 2 million clones, 85% to 95% of them seen only once. Material: naive CD4+ T cells from PBMCs. These receptors were taken from a man younger than 30 in good health. Some clones in this sample may be carry-over from other donors' samples. CDR3s include the opening cysteine and the closing phenylalanine or tryptophan. The D gene is left open where the match is weak. Clone size is stated in some rows and not others, as once, few, many or a class when expanded.

j_call,v_call,clone_size,d_call,cdr3_aa,cdr3_nt
TRBJ1-2,TRBV11-2,-,TRBD1,CASSPDRTANYGYTF,TGTGCCAGCAGCCCGGACAGGACAGCTAACTATGGCTACACCTTC
TRBJ2-2,TRBV5-1,-,TRBD1,CASSLGGTGNTGELFF,TGCGCCAGCAGCTTGGGTGGGACAGGGAACACCGGGGAGCTGTTTTTT
TRBJ1-4,TRBV7-9,-,-,CASSLHSLGNEKLFF,TGTGCCAGCAGCTTACATTCCCTGGGTAATGAAAAACTGTTTTTT
TRBJ2-6,TRBV27,-,-,CASSLWGSGANVLTF,TGTGCCAGCAGTTTATGGGGGAGCGGGGCCAACGTCCTGACTTTC
TRBJ1-4,TRBV28,-,TRBD1,CASSTPQTGRNEKLFF,TGTGCCAGCAGTACACCACAGACAGGGCGGAATGAAAAACTGTTTTTT
TRBJ2-3,TRBV7-2,once,TRBD2,CASRILTSPGGTDTQYF,TGTGCCAGCAGGATATTGACTAGCCCAGGAGGGACAGATACGCAGTATTTT
TRBJ2-5,TRBV9,-,TRBD2,CASSSGSSETQYF,TGTGCCAGCAGCAGCGGGAGCAGTGAGACCCAGTACTTC
TRBJ1-2,TRBV28,-,TRBD1,CASSSLRGRPPPRGYTF,TGTGCCAGCAGCTCCCTGAGGGGGCGACCCCCCCCGCGTGGCTACACCTTC
TRBJ1-2,TRBV28,-,-,CASRLGMGRENYGYTF,TGTGCCAGCAGGCTGGGGATGGGGCGGGAAAACTATGGCTACACCTTC
TRBJ1-2,TRBV7-3,-,-,CASSLARGHSPYGYTF,TGTGCCAGCAGCTTAGCGCGGGGGCATTCCCCCTATGGCTACACCTTC
TRBJ2-5,TRBV9,once,-,CASSVVTPVALDPGETQYF,TGTGCCAGCAGCGTAGTAACGCCCGTAGCCCTCGACCCGGGAGAGACCCAGTACTTC
TRBJ1-2,TRBV5-1,-,-,CASSPRQVLNYGYTF,TGCGCCAGCAGCCCTAGACAGGTTCTCAACTATGGCTACACCTTC
TRBJ1-5,TRBV7-9,once,-,CASSELDSNQPQHF,TGTGCCAGCAGCGAACTAGATAGCAATCAGCCCCAGCATTTT
TRBJ2-7,TRBV9,-,-,CASSEGPRSSYEQYF,TGTGCCAGCAGCGAAGGCCCCAGGAGCTCCTACGAGCAGTACTTC
TRBJ2-4,TRBV29-1,once,TRBD1,CSATGVRAKNIQYF,TGCAGCGCCACAGGGGTTCGGGCCAAAAACATTCAGTACTTC
TRBJ1-4,TRBV5-1,-,-,CASSLVGGTATNEKLFF,TGCGCCAGCAGCTTGGTCGGCGGAACTGCAACTAATGAAAAACTGTTTTTT
TRBJ2-3,TRBV18,-,TRBD1,CASSRETGGTDTQYF,TGTGCCAGCTCACGAGAGACAGGGGGCACAGATACGCAGTATTTT
TRBJ1-2,TRBV7-2,-,TRBD1,CASSFGTAWGYTF,TGTGCCAGCAGCTTTGGGACAGCCTGGGGCTACACCTTC
TRBJ2-1,TRBV4-1,once,TRBD2,CASSQGLVAGKGNEQFF,TGCGCCAGCAGCCAAGGCCTGGTAGCGGGAAAGGGGAATGAGCAGTTCTTC
TRBJ2-6,TRBV5-6,-,-,CASSFLGANVLTF,TGTGCCAGCAGCTTTCTAGGGGCCAACGTCCTGACTTTC
TRBJ1-5,TRBV19,-,-,CASSGRDRRSNQPQHF,TGTGCCAGTAGTGGGAGAGACAGGCGAAGCAATCAGCCCCAGCATTTT
TRBJ2-7,TRBV9,-,TRBD1,CASSLRPGQGVEQYF,TGTGCCAGCAGCCTTAGACCGGGACAGGGCGTCGAGCAGTACTTC
TRBJ2-2,TRBV5-1,-,-,CASSLAAVNTGELFF,TGCGCCAGCAGCTTGGCTGCGGTGAACACCGGGGAGCTGTTTTTT
TRBJ2-3,TRBV5-1,-,TRBD1,CASSSLPQGASTDTQYF,TGCGCCAGCAGCTCCCTACCCCAGGGGGCTAGCACAGATACGCAGTATTTT
TRBJ1-1,TRBV30,-,-,CAWRLGGTEAFF,TGTGCCTGGAGATTAGGGGGCACTGAAGCTTTCTTT
TRBJ2-3,TRBV7-2,-,-,CASRRGGTDTQYF,TGTGCCAGCAGGAGGGGTGGGACAGATACGCAGTATTTT
TRBJ1-2,TRBV4-3,-,-,CASSQVAADYGYTF,TGCGCCAGCAGCCAAGTGGCCGCTGACTATGGCTACACCTTC
TRBJ2-1,TRBV5-1,-,TRBD2,CASSLASTSGEQFF,TGCGCCAGCAGCTTGGCCTCGACTAGCGGGGAGCAGTTCTTC
TRBJ2-3,TRBV21-1,-,-,CASKGRGLLTDTQYF,TGTGCCAGCAAGGGGAGAGGGCTTCTGACGGATACGCAGTATTTT
TRBJ1-4,TRBV5-1,-,-,CASSLGWSGEKLFF,TGCGCCAGCAGCTTGGGGTGGAGTGGTGAAAAACTGTTTTTT
TRBJ1-4,TRBV7-9,-,-,CASSLSEKLFF,TGTGCCAGCAGCTTGAGTGAAAAACTGTTTTTT
TRBJ2-7,TRBV11-2,-,-,CASSLVEAGEQYF,TGTGCCAGCAGCTTAGTCGAAGCGGGCGAGCAGTACTTC
TRBJ2-7,TRBV6-5,-,-,CASMTARTYEQYF,TGTGCCAGCATGACAGCCCGGACCTACGAGCAGTACTTC
TRBJ2-1,TRBV9,-,TRBD2,CASSVDSGLHNEQFF,TGTGCCAGCAGCGTAGATAGCGGGCTTCACAATGAGCAGTTCTTC
TRBJ1-6,TRBV7-3,-,-,CASSLQGTNSPLHF,TGTGCCAGCAGCTTACAGGGAACGAATTCACCCCTCCACTTT
TRBJ1-1,TRBV20-1,few,-,CSAPGDTEAFF,TGCAGTGCTCCCGGGGACACTGAAGCTTTCTTT
TRBJ1-2,TRBV25-1,once,-,CASSADRYGYTF,TGTGCCAGCAGTGCTGACAGGTATGGCTACACCTTC
TRBJ1-5,TRBV18,-,-,CASSTAGRGNQPQHF,TGTGCCAGCTCAACGGCGGGTAGGGGGAATCAGCCCCAGCATTTT
TRBJ2-6,TRBV5-6,-,-,CASSRGSSGANVLTF,TGTGCCAGCAGCCGAGGCTCATCTGGGGCCAACGTCCTGACTTTC
TRBJ1-5,TRBV2,-,TRBD1,CASSAQGQNNQPQHF,TGTGCCAGCAGTGCTCAGGGACAGAACAATCAGCCCCAGCATTTT
TRBJ1-5,TRBV30,-,-,CAWSVGGYSNQPQHF,TGTGCCTGGAGTGTAGGCGGTTATAGCAATCAGCCCCAGCATTTT
TRBJ2-1,TRBV28,-,-,CASSLGRYNEQFF,TGTGCCAGCAGTTTAGGCCGGTACAATGAGCAGTTCTTC
TRBJ1-2,TRBV4-1,-,TRBD1,CASSQDGTGNYGYTF,TGCGCCAGCAGCCAAGACGGGACAGGTAACTATGGCTACACCTTC
TRBJ1-3,TRBV6-5,-,-,CAAGSRPSGNTIYF,TGTGCCGCGGGCTCGAGGCCCTCTGGAAACACCATATATTTT
TRBJ1-5,TRBV6-1,-,-,CASSGYQGRGGNQPQHF,TGTGCCAGCAGTGGCTACCAGGGTCGGGGAGGCAATCAGCCCCAGCATTTT
TRBJ2-5,TRBV27,-,-,CASTQGHSQYF,TGTGCCAGCACCCAAGGTCACAGCCAGTACTTC
TRBJ2-7,TRBV9,-,-,CASSVQQGFYEQYF,TGTGCCAGCAGCGTACAGCAAGGCTTCTACGAGCAGTACTTC
TRBJ1-1,TRBV19,-,TRBD1,CASSILSGTGYTEAFF,TGTGCCAGTAGTATACTCTCCGGGACAGGGTACACTGAAGCTTTCTTT
TRBJ2-7,TRBV9,-,TRBD2,CASSPRLAGAPEQYF,TGTGCCAGCAGCCCACGACTAGCGGGAGCGCCCGAGCAGTACTTC
TRBJ2-7,TRBV9,-,-,CASSSRGVSEQYF,TGTGCCAGCAGCTCCAGAGGGGTATCCGAGCAGTACTTC
TRBJ1-4,TRBV5-1,-,-,CASSPRGTTNEKLFF,TGCGCCAGCAGCCCGAGGGGGACGACTAATGAAAAACTGTTTTTT
TRBJ1-4,TRBV7-8,-,-,CASSLGAYEKLFF,TGTGCCAGCAGCTTAGGGGCGTATGAAAAACTGTTTTTT
TRBJ1-3,TRBV6-1,-,-,CASGQTSGNTIYF,TGTGCCAGCGGACAGACCTCTGGAAACACCATATATTTT
TRBJ1-1,TRBV6-1,-,-,CASTGGNTEAFF,TGTGCCAGCACCGGGGGGAACACTGAAGCTTTCTTT
TRBJ2-7,TRBV2,-,-,CASRRTDHKDEQYF,TGTGCCAGCAGACGCACAGATCATAAGGACGAGCAGTACTTC
TRBJ1-1,TRBV18,once,TRBD1,CASSPGQPRTEAFF,TGTGCCAGCTCACCGGGACAGCCGAGGACTGAAGCTTTCTTT
TRBJ1-2,TRBV5-1,-,-,CASSLESGYNYGYTF,TGCGCCAGCAGCTTGGAATCCGGCTACAACTATGGCTACACCTTC
TRBJ2-3,TRBV14,-,TRBD1,CASSKAGDRGTDTQYF,TGTGCCAGCAGCAAGGCGGGGGACAGGGGCACAGATACGCAGTATTTT
TRBJ2-1,TRBV7-9,once,TRBD1,CASSRDRIAYNEQFF,TGTGCCAGCAGCCGGGACAGGATAGCCTACAATGAGCAGTTCTTC
TRBJ2-2,TRBV5-1,-,TRBD1,CASSLTGGAGGELFF,TGCGCCAGCAGCTTGACAGGGGGCGCCGGCGGGGAGCTGTTTTTT